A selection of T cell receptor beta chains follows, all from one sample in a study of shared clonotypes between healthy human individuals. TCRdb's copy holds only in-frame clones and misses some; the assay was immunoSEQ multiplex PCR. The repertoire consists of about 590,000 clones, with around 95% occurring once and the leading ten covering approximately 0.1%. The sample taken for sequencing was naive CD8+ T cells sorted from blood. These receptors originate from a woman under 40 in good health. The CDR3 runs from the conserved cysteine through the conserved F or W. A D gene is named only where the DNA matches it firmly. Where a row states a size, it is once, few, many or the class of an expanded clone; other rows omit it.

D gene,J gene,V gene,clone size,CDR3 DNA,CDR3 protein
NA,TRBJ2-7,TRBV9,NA,TGTGCCAGCAGCGTAAATTTGGGACTCGACGAGCAGTACTTC,CASSVNLGLDEQYF
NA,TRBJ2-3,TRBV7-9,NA,TGTGCCAGTATGGACGGCCCCAGCACAGATACGCAGTATTTT,CASMDGPSTDTQYF
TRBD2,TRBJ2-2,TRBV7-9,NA,TGTGCCAGCAGCCCCCGGCTAGCGGGAGACACCGGGGAGCTGTTTTTT,CASSPRLAGDTGELFF
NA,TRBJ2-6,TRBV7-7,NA,TGTGCCAGCAGCGCAAGATTGTCAGGGCCTGGGGCCAACGTCCTGACTTTC,CASSARLSGPGANVLTF
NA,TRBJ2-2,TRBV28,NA,TGTGCCAGCAGTGAGTTAATATCCAGTCCCGGGGAGCTGTTTTTT,CASSELISSPGELFF
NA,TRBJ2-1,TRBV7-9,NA,TGTGCCAGCAGCTTAGTAGGGAAGGAGTACAATGAGCAGTTCTTC,CASSLVGKEYNEQFF
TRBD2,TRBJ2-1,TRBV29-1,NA,TGCAGCGGGGTAGCGGGCCACTCCTACAATGAGCAGTTCTTC,CSGVAGHSYNEQFF
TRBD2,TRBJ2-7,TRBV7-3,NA,TGTGCCAGCAGCCCGGGACTAGCGGGAGGGCCCCACGAGCAGTACTTC,CASSPGLAGGPHEQYF
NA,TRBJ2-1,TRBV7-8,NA,TGTGCCAGCAGCCCCTATTTGGCAGGGGGGTACAATGAGCAGTTCTTC,CASSPYLAGGYNEQFF
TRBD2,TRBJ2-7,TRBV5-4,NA,TGTGCCAGCAGCTTAATGACTAGCGGGATGAACGAGCAGTACTTC,CASSLMTSGMNEQYF
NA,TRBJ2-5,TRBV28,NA,TGTGCCAGCAGTTTCCTCGGGATCCAAGAGACCCAGTACTTC,CASSFLGIQETQYF
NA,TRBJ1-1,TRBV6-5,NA,TGTGCCAGCAGTTACTCCAGGGGGAACACTGAAGCTTTCTTT,CASSYSRGNTEAFF
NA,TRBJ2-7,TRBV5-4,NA,TGTGCCAGCAGCTTGAGGGCTAGCGCAACCTACGAGCAGTACTTC,CASSLRASATYEQYF
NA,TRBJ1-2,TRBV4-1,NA,TGCGCCAGCAGCCAAGATCCCAGCACTAACTATGGCTACACCTTC,CASSQDPSTNYGYTF
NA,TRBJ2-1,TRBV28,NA,TGTGCCAGCAGTTTCGATGAGGGAGATCCCCTCAGCTCCTACAATGAGCAGTTCTTC,CASSFDEGDPLSSYNEQFF
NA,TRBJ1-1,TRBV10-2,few,TGCGCCAGCAGTGGCACTGAAGCTTTCTTT,CASSGTEAFF
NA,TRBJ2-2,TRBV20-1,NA,TGCAGTGCTAGGAGTGGAGGGGAGCTGTTTTTT,CSARSGGELFF
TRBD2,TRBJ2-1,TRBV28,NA,TGTGCCAGCACGGCGGGAGGGTACAATGAGCAGTTCTTC,CASTAGGYNEQFF
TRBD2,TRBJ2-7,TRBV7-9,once,TGTGCCAGCGGAGGGCTCGGCGGGAGCTCCTACGAGCAGTACTTC,CASGGLGGSSYEQYF
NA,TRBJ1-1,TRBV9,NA,TGTGCCAGCAGCGGAGGAGAAAGCACTGAAGCTTTCTTT,CASSGGESTEAFF
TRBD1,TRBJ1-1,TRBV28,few,TGTGCCAGCAATACTAGGGACAGGGCATCGAGGAACACTGAAGCTTTCTTT,CASNTRDRASRNTEAFF
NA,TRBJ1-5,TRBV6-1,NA,TGTGCCAGCAGTGAAGGGCACCCTAGCAATCAGCCCCAGCATTTT,CASSEGHPSNQPQHF
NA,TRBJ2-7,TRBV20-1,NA,TGCAGTGCCCTCGACTACGAGCAGTACTTC,CSALDYEQYF
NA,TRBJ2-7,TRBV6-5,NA,TGTGCCAGCAGTTATGGCGGGACCGGGTACGAGCAGTACTTC,CASSYGGTGYEQYF
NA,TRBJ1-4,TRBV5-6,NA,TGTGCCAGCAGCTTTCAGCCTACTAATGAAAAACTGTTTTTT,CASSFQPTNEKLFF
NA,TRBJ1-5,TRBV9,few,TGTGCCAGCAGCGTAGAAGACCGAGATCAGCCCCAGCATTTT,CASSVEDRDQPQHF
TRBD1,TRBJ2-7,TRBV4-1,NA,TGCGCCAGCAGCCTTGGGACAGGACAATACGAGCAGTACTTC,CASSLGTGQYEQYF
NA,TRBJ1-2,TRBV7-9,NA,TGTGCCAGCAGCCCCGGGGGGAGGGGAGATGGCTACACCTTC,CASSPGGRGDGYTF
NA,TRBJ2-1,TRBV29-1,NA,TGCAGCGTTGTCCAGAACACCTACAATGAGCAGTTCTTC,CSVVQNTYNEQFF
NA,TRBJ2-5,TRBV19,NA,TGTGCCAGTTCCGTTTGGGGACAAGAGACCCAGTACTTC,CASSVWGQETQYF
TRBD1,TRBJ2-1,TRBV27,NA,TGTGCCAGCAGTTTGGACAGGTTATACAATGAGCAGTTCTTC,CASSLDRLYNEQFF
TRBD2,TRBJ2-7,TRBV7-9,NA,TGTGCCAGCAGCTCGAGAAGTAGCGGGAATCTCTACGAGCAGTACTTC,CASSSRSSGNLYEQYF
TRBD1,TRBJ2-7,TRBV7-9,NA,TGTGCCAGCAGCGAGGACAGGGATTACGAGCAGTACTTC,CASSEDRDYEQYF
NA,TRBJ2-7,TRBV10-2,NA,TGCGCCAGCAGTTTAGCGGAAACCTACGAGCAGTACTTC,CASSLAETYEQYF
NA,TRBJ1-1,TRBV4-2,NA,TGTGCCAGCAGCCATACAAGGGGGGGGAACACTGAAGCTTTCTTT,CASSHTRGGNTEAFF
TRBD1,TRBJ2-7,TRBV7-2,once,TGTGCCAGCAGCTTAGGAGGGGACAGGGCGTACGAGCAGTACTTC,CASSLGGDRAYEQYF